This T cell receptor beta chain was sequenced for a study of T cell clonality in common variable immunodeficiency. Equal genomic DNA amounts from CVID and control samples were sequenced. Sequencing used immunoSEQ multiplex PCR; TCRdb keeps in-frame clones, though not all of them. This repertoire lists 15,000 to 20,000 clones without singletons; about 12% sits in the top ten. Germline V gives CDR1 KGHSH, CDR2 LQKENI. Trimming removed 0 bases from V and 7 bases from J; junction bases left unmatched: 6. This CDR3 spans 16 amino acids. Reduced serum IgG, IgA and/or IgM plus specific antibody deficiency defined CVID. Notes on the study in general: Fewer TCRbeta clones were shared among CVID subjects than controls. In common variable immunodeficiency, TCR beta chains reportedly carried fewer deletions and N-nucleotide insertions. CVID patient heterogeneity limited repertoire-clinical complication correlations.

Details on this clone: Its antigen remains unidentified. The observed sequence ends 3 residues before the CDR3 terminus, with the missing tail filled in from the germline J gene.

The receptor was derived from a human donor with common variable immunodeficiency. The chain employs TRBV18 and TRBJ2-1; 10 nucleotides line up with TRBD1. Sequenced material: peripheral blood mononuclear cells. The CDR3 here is CASSPPTGGKRNEQFF. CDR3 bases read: TGTGCCAGCTCACCACCGACAGGGGGCAAGAGGAATGAG.